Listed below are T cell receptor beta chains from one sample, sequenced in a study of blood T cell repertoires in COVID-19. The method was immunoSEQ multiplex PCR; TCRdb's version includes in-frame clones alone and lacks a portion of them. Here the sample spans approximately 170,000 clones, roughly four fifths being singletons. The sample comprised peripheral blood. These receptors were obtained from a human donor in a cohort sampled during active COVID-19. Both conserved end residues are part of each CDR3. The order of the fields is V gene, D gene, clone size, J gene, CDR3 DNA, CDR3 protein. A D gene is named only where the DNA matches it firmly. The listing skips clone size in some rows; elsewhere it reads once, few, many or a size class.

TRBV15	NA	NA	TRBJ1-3	TGTGCCACCAGCAGATTTACCGGGACACTCGGAAACACCATATATTTT	CATSRFTGTLGNTIYF
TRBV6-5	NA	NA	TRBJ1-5	TGTGCCACGGGGTACAATCAGCCCCAGCATTTT	CATGYNQPQHF
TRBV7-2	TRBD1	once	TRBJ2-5	TGTGCCAGCAGCCAACTATGGGGACAGGGGGAAGAGACCCAGTACTTC	CASSQLWGQGEETQYF
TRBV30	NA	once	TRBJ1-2	TGTGCCTGGCGACCCTTAGGAGTCTATGGCTACACCTTC	CAWRPLGVYGYTF
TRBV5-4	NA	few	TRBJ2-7	TGTGCCAGCAGCTTACGGGGTTCGGGCGAGCAGTACTTC	CASSLRGSGEQYF
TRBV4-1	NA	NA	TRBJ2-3	TGCGCCAGCAGCCAAACCCCCCAGGGAATGCCAGATACGCAGTATTTT	CASSQTPQGMPDTQYF
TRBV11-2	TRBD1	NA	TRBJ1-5	TGTGCCAGCAGGGACAGGGCTTGGCAGCCCCAGCATTTT	CASRDRAWQPQHF
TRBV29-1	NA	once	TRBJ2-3	TGCAGCGTTGCCACCTCAGGCTTCACAGATACGCAGTATTTT	CSVATSGFTDTQYF
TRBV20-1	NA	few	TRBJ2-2	TGCAGTGCGCCGGAGACCGGGGAGCTGTTTTTT	CSAPETGELFF
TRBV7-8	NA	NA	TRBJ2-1	TGTGCCAGCCGCGAGCACCATGAGCAGTTCTTC	CASREHHEQFF
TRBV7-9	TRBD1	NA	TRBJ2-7	TGTGCCAGCAGTCCACCCCCGGGACAGGGTTACGAGCAGTACTTC	CASSPPPGQGYEQYF
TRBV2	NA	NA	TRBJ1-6	TGTGCCAGCAGGTACAGTGGGGCGAATTCACCCCTCCACTTT	CASRYSGANSPLHF
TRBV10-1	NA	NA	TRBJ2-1	TGCGCCAGCAGTAGAGGAGGGCCCTACAATGAGCAGTTCTTC	CASSRGGPYNEQFF
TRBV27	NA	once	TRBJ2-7	TGTGCCAGCATTCCCGGCCCGGTCGGGCGGGGAAATGGCGAGCAGTACTTC	CASIPGPVGRGNGEQYF
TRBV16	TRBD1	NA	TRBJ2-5	TGTGCCAGCAGCCAAAGCGCAGGGGGCGCGGAGACCCAGTACTTC	CASSQSAGGAETQYF
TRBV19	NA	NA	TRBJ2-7	TGTGCCAGTAGTATGGCCTTCAAGAATAACCCGCAGGGGAAGCCTTACGAGCAGTACTTC	CASSMAFKNNPQGKPYEQYF
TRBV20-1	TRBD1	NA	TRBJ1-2	TGCAGTGCTAGTCATACGGGACAGGGGGCCTATGGCTACACCTTC	CSASHTGQGAYGYTF
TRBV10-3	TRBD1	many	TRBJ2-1	TGTGCCATCAGTTTCGGGACAGCGCGCAATGAGCAGTTCTTC	CAISFGTARNEQFF
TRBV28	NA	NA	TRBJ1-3	TGTGCCAGCGGTCTGGGGGGAGGGACTGGAAACACCATATATTTT	CASGLGGGTGNTIYF
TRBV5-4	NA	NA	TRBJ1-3	TGTGCCAGCAGCTTGGACGTCAGCTCTGGAAACACCATATATTTT	CASSLDVSSGNTIYF
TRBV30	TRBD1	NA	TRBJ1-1	TGTGCTGGAATAGGACAGGGGTGGAACACTGAAGCTTTCTTT	CAGIGQGWNTEAFF
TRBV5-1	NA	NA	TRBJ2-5	TGCGCCAGCAGATCCCCCGGGGGTCTAGAGACCCAGTACTTC	CASRSPGGLETQYF
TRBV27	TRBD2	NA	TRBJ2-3	TGTGCCAGCAGTTTAGGCCGACTAGCGGGAGCAGGAGATACGCAGTATTTT	CASSLGRLAGAGDTQYF
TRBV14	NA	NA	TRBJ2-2	TGTGCCAGCAGCCAGAGGGTTGGCGGGGAGCTGTTTTTT	CASSQRVGGELFF
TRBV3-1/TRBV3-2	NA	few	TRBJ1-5	TGTGCCAGCAGCGGTTCGGGGTACAAAAATCAGCCCCAGCATTTT	CASSGSGYKNQPQHF
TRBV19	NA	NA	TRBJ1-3	TGTGCCAGTAGACAGATCTCTGGAAACACCATATATTTT	CASRQISGNTIYF
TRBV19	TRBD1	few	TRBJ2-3	TGTGCCAGTAGTACAGGGGGCAGTGGCACAGATACGCAGTATTTT	CASSTGGSGTDTQYF